The 7 T cell receptor beta chains in this list originate from one sample, sequenced in a study of shared clonotypes between healthy human individuals. Repertoires were generated with immunoSEQ multiplex PCR, while TCRdb's copy carries only in-frame clones and drops some. The sample lists roughly 2.1 million clones; 85% to 95% were seen once. CD45RO negativity and positive selection for CCR7 defined naive CD8 cells, a population that excluded terminally differentiated effector memory CD45RA+ cells. The sample was naive CD8+ T cells from PBMCs. All receptors come from a man younger than 30 in good health. Some clones in this sample may be carry-over from other donors' samples.

The chain carries TRBV5-6 and TRBJ2-4, with D maybe TRBD1 (7 bases). The CDR3 runs 14 residues. V lost 5 bases, J lost 4 bases, and 13 bases lay in between. The germline V gene has CDR1 SGHDT and CDR2 YYEEEE. The CDR3 here is CASRDYRGKNIQYF. CDR3 DNA sequence: TGTGCCAGCAGGGACTACAGGGGTAAAAACATTCAGTACTTC.

The rearrangement links TRBV7-3 to TRBJ1-1; D ambiguous. From germline, CDR1 is SGHTA and CDR2 FQGTGA. Trimming took 5 bases from V and 6 from J, leaving 31 bases between them. The CDR3 totals 19 residues. The CDR3, as DNA: TGTGCCAGCAGCCCGATAGGGTCCGTTCCTCTTCCCCCAGTGTCTGAAGCTTTCTTT. Encoded protein: CASSPIGSVPLPPVSEAFF.

The chain employs TRBV30 and TRBJ2-2; D is unclear. The CDR3 sequence is 13 residues long. From germline, CDR1 is GTSNPN and CDR2 SVGIG (reference sequence). Trimming shortened V by 1 base and J by 5 bases, and 8 bases separated the two germline ends. This CDR3 is CAWSDRETGELFF. The CDR3 DNA sequence: TGTGCCTGGAGTGATAGGGAAACCGGGGAGCTGTTTTTT.

The V and J genes are TRBV6-5 and TRBJ2-7; 14 positions agree with TRBD2. V was pared by 7 bases and J by 3 bases, with 5 bases of the junction left unmatched. The germline V gene encodes CDR1 MNHEY and CDR2 SVGAGI. The CDR3 is 15 residues long. The chain's CDR3 is CASNPGLAGVYEQYF. The CDR3 DNA is TGTGCCAGCAACCCGGGACTAGCGGGGGTCTACGAGCAGTACTTC.

The J gene is TRBJ2-7, the V gene TRBV29-1; the match to TRBD1 covers 7 bases. Trimming took 7 bases from V and 4 from J; bases not matched to a gene: 7. Per germline, CDR1 SQVTM and CDR2 ANQGSEA. The CDR3 contains 12 residues. The CDR3 DNA sequence: TGCAGCGGTGAGGGGGCTGATTACGAGCAGTACTTC. Amino acid sequence: CSGEGADYEQYF.

The chain combines TRBV5-5 with TRBJ2-3; D may correspond to TRBD1 or TRBD2 (6 bases each). The CDR3 extends over 14 amino acids. Trimming shortened V by 4 bases and J by 6 bases, and 15 bases separated the two germline ends. The germline V gene has CDR1 SGHKS and CDR2 YYEKEE (reference sequence). This chain's CDR3 is CASSPTGAGDTQYF. The CDR3 coding sequence is TGTGCCAGCAGCCCTACGGGGGCGGGGGATACGCAGTATTTT.

The chain links TRBV5-1 to TRBJ1-1; TRBD1 aligns across 7 bases. Trimming removed 5 bases from V and 0 bases from J; junction bases left unmatched: 4. The V gene's germline CDR1 is SGHRS and CDR2 YFSETQ. The CDR3 contains 14 residues. As DNA, the CDR3 is TGCGCCAGCAGGTCGACAGGGCTGAACACTGAAGCTTTCTTT. Encoded protein: CASRSTGLNTEAFF. The entire variable domain, with the rest obtained from reference TRBV5-1 and TRBJ1-1, is as follows: KAGVTQTPRYLIKTRGQQVTLSCSPISGHRSVSWYQQTPGQGLQFLFEYFSETQRNKGNFPGRFSGRQFSNSRSEMNVSTLELGDSALYLCASRSTGLNTEAFFGQGTRLTVV.